The rows below give T cell receptor beta chains drawn from one sample of a study of sequential checkpoint blockade in melanoma. Data came from immunoSEQ multiplex PCR; TCRdb stores just in-frame clones and leaves some out. This table has around 10,000 clones, more than 70% appearing once. The starting material was CD8+ T cells sorted from blood (inferred from file names), obtained from a patient given nivolumab and ipilimumab in sequence. The receptor set was obtained from a human donor with melanoma. Each CDR3 is given with its conserved first and last residue. D genes are given only for firm matches. Clone size appears in some rows only: once, few, many, or a class for an expanded clone.

j_gene | d_gene | abundance | v_gene | CDR3nt | CDR3aa
TRBJ2-1 | - | - | TRBV10-3 | TGTGCCATCAGGGAGGGGTGGGGGGACCCATTGTTCTTC | CAIREGWGDPLFF
TRBJ2-1 | TRBD2 | - | TRBV9 | TGTGCCAGCAGCGTAGTGACTAGCTGGAATGAGCAGTTCTTC | CASSVVTSWNEQFF
TRBJ2-7 | - | few | TRBV6-1 | TGTGCCAGCGGACAAGCACAGCCCTACGAGCAGTACTTC | CASGQAQPYEQYF
TRBJ2-3 | - | once | TRBV7-9 | TGTGCCAGCAGCTTACACCTAAACCCTCCCCCCGATACGCAGTATTTT | CASSLHLNPPPDTQYF
TRBJ1-6 | TRBD1 | - | TRBV6-1 | TGTGCCAGCAGTGAAGAACCGGCAGGGGGAGGATATTCACCCCTCCACTTT | CASSEEPAGGGYSPLHF
TRBJ1-5 | - | - | TRBV27 | TGTGCCAGCAGTTTAAGATCGGGGGGCTATCAGCCCCAGCATTTT | CASSLRSGGYQPQHF
TRBJ2-1 | TRBD1 | - | TRBV7-9 | TGTGCCAGCAGCCTACAGGGGTCTGAGCAGTTCTTC | CASSLQGSEQFF
TRBJ2-3 | TRBD2 | once | TRBV7-9 | TGTGCCAGCAGCTTCAATATGGGCGGGAGGACCGGGGAGGATACGCAGTATTTT | CASSFNMGGRTGEDTQYF
TRBJ1-6 | TRBD1 | few | TRBV7-9 | TGTGCCAGCAGCTACAACCAGGGGGTAAATTCACCCCTCCACTTT | CASSYNQGVNSPLHF
TRBJ2-5 | - | - | TRBV11-2 | TGTGCCAGCAGCTCAGCGCTCGGGATAGAGACCCAGTACTTC | CASSSALGIETQYF
TRBJ2-3 | - | - | TRBV7-9 | TGTGCCAGCAGCTCCCCCCCGGGGCGGGAGCAGTATTTT | CASSSPPGREQYF
TRBJ1-2 | - | - | TRBV4-1 | TGCGCCAGCACAGGACGGCACGGGCGGGACTATGGCTACACCTTC | CASTGRHGRDYGYTF
TRBJ1-1 | - | - | TRBV7-8 | TGTGCCAGCAGCTTCTACAGGGATCGGAACACTGAAGCTTTCTTT | CASSFYRDRNTEAFF
TRBJ2-3 | - | large | TRBV6-4 | TGTGCCAGCAGTGACTCGGAGACAGATACGCAGTATTTT | CASSDSETDTQYF
TRBJ1-5 | - | - | TRBV19 | TGTGCCAGTAGTGCGCCACAGGGCCACCAGCCCCAGCATTTT | CASSAPQGHQPQHF
TRBJ2-1 | - | - | TRBV4-1 | TGCGCCAGCAGCCAAGGCGGGACAGCGCTCGATGAGCAGTTCTTC | CASSQGGTALDEQFF
TRBJ2-3 | TRBD2 | once | TRBV27 | TGTGCCAGCAGTCCACGGACTAGCGGGTTTAGGGATACGCAGTATTTT | CASSPRTSGFRDTQYF
TRBJ1-4 | TRBD1 | - | TRBV9 | TGTGCCAGCAGCCTGGACAGGGATGGAGATAATGAAAAACTGTTTTTT | CASSLDRDGDNEKLFF
TRBJ1-1 | TRBD1 | - | TRBV25-1 | TGTGCCAGCAGTGAATGGGGACAGGGCACTGAAGCTTTCTTT | CASSEWGQGTEAFF
TRBJ2-3 | TRBD1 | - | TRBV6-5 | TGTGCCAGCAGTCAGGGACAGGGAATAACAGATACGCAGTATTTT | CASSQGQGITDTQYF
TRBJ2-1 | TRBD1 | - | TRBV7-9 | TGTGCCAGCAGGGGGACAGGGGGCGGTTATCATGAGCAGTTCTTC | CASRGTGGGYHEQFF
TRBJ2-7 | - | - | TRBV2 | TGTGCCAGCATCAGAGGACAGTCGTACGAGCAGTACTTC | CASIRGQSYEQYF
TRBJ2-1 | TRBD2 | - | TRBV9 | TGTGCCAGCAGCTCCGCCCTAGCGGGGCTTACCTACAATGAGCAGTTCTTC | CASSSALAGLTYNEQFF
TRBJ1-2 | - | once | TRBV9 | TGTGCCAGCAGCGGTTCTGACACGAACGGTAACTATGGCTACACCTTC | CASSGSDTNGNYGYTF
TRBJ1-4 | - | - | TRBV6-6 | TGTGCCAGCAGTTACTCGACTCGGCTTAATGAAAAACTGTTTTTT | CASSYSTRLNEKLFF
TRBJ2-7 | TRBD2 | - | TRBV28 | TGTGCCAGCAGTTTTAGGCGACTAGCGGGAACCTACGAGCAGTACTTC | CASSFRRLAGTYEQYF
TRBJ1-6 | - | large | TRBV7-3 | TGTGCCAGCAGCCACCTAAGACGGGATAAGAATTCACCCCTCCACTTT | CASSHLRRDKNSPLHF
TRBJ2-5 | TRBD2 | - | TRBV7-3 | TGTGCCAGCAGCTTAACGCCGACTAGCGGGAGCGAGACCCAGTACTTC | CASSLTPTSGSETQYF
TRBJ2-7 | TRBD1 | - | TRBV7-6 | TGTGCCAGCAGCCCGAAGGGACAGTCCTCCTACGAGCAGTACTTC | CASSPKGQSSYEQYF
TRBJ1-1 | TRBD1 | - | TRBV19 | TGTGCCAGTAGTCCGGGACAGTCGAACACTGAAGCTTTCTTT | CASSPGQSNTEAFF
TRBJ1-2 | TRBD1 | - | TRBV7-9 | TGTGCCAGCAGCCCAGGACAGGTCTGGGGCTACACCTTC | CASSPGQVWGYTF
TRBJ1-2 | - | - | TRBV6-1 | TGTGCCAGCACCCCCGGGTTACTCTACACCTTC | CASTPGLLYTF
TRBJ2-7 | TRBD2 | few | TRBV7-6 | TGTGCCAGCAGCCAGGGAGCTAGCGGGAAGAGCGAGCAGTACTTC | CASSQGASGKSEQYF
TRBJ1-1 | - | - | TRBV6-4 | TGTGCCAGCAGTAATTCCATGAACACTGAAGCTTTCTTT | CASSNSMNTEAFF
TRBJ2-4 | - | - | TRBV19 | TGTGCCAGTAGTATGATCGGACAGTTAGCCAAAAACATTCAGTACTTC | CASSMIGQLAKNIQYF
TRBJ2-3 | TRBD2 | few | TRBV6-4 | TGTGCCAGCAGTGAATCAGCGGGGGGCAGCACAGATACGCAGTATTTT | CASSESAGGSTDTQYF
TRBJ2-2 | TRBD1 | - | TRBV6-5 | TGTGCCAGCAGTTACGGGACAGGGTACACCGGGGAGCTGTTTTTT | CASSYGTGYTGELFF
TRBJ2-7 | TRBD2 | - | TRBV9 | TGTGCCAGCAGCGCCGCGGGACTAGCGGGGATGGAGCAGTACTTC | CASSAAGLAGMEQYF
TRBJ2-7 | - | - | TRBV7-9 | TGTGCCAGCAGCTCCGGGAATAGCCCTAGGGAGCAGTACTTC | CASSSGNSPREQYF
TRBJ1-1 | - | - | TRBV6-5 | TGTGCCAGGTCACAGCAGAACACTGAAGCTTTCTTT | CARSQQNTEAFF
TRBJ2-7 | - | - | TRBV2 | TGTGCCAGCAGTGGCAGGGACGAGCAGTACTTC | CASSGRDEQYF
TRBJ2-7 | - | - | TRBV5-1 | TGCGCCAGCAGCTTGACGACAGGTAGCTCCTACGAGCAGTACTTC | CASSLTTGSSYEQYF
TRBJ1-5 | - | - | TRBV12-5 | TGTGCTAGCACCGGGGGGCTGTCGGTTCAGCCCCAGCATTTT | CASTGGLSVQPQHF
TRBJ2-3 | TRBD2 | - | TRBV7-3 | TGTGCCAGCAGCTTACGGTCCCGACTAGCGGGAGGCCCTTCTACTCCATTAGATACGCAGTATTTT | CASSLRSRLAGGPSTPLDTQYF
TRBJ2-3 | TRBD1 | few | TRBV27 | TGTGCCAGCAGTCCCAACGTAATCCGGGACAGAACCACAGATACGCAGTATTTT | CASSPNVIRDRTTDTQYF
TRBJ1-2 | TRBD1 | - | TRBV12-5 | TGTGCTAGTGGTGACCAGGGACAGCCCTATGGCTACACCTTC | CASGDQGQPYGYTF
TRBJ2-3 | - | medium-sized | TRBV6-4 | TGTGCCAGCAGTGAAGGGGCCACAGATACGCAGTATTTT | CASSEGATDTQYF
TRBJ1-5 | - | - | TRBV30 | TGTGCCTGGAGTACGGGGTCGGGCGATATTAATCAGCCCCAGCATTTT | CAWSTGSGDINQPQHF
TRBJ2-7 | TRBD1 | - | TRBV4-1 | TGCGCCAGCAGCCCCAATCCGGGACAGGCGTCCTACGAGCAGTACTTC | CASSPNPGQASYEQYF
TRBJ2-7 | - | medium-sized | TRBV21-1 | TGTGCCAGCGGCCCCGGGACAGGGGGCTACGAGCAGTACTTC | CASGPGTGGYEQYF
TRBJ1-1 | TRBD1 | few | TRBV9 | TGTGCCAGCAGCGCGCAACAGGGGTTTGATATGAACACTGAAGCTTTCTTT | CASSAQQGFDMNTEAFF
TRBJ2-7 | - | - | TRBV10-3 | TGTGCCATCAGTGAAAGGGGCTCCTACGAGCAGTACTTC | CAISERGSYEQYF
TRBJ1-1 | - | - | TRBV9 | TGTGCCAGCAGACCGAATGGGGCCGCTGAAGCTTTCTTT | CASRPNGAAEAFF
TRBJ2-1 | - | - | TRBV29-1 | TGCAGCGTTGTGAGCGATACGCCGTTCTACAATGAGCAGTTCTTC | CSVVSDTPFYNEQFF
TRBJ1-1 | TRBD1 | once | TRBV7-6 | TGTGCCAGCAGTTTAGGGACAGGCGCAACTGAAGCTTTCTTT | CASSLGTGATEAFF
TRBJ2-7 | - | - | TRBV7-9 | TGTGCCAGCAGCTTGTCAACAGTCCACTCCTACGAGCAGTACTTC | CASSLSTVHSYEQYF
TRBJ2-3 | - | - | TRBV12-5 | TGTGCTAGTGGTTTGGGGGGGCTCACAGATACGCAGTATTTT | CASGLGGLTDTQYF
TRBJ1-2 | TRBD1 | - | TRBV6-5 | TGTGCCAGCAGTTATGGGACAGGGTTTAAGGAAGGCTACACCTTC | CASSYGTGFKEGYTF
TRBJ2-7 | - | - | TRBV9 | TGTGCCAGCAGCCCTACATGGGGCGCTTACGAGCAGTACTTC | CASSPTWGAYEQYF
TRBJ1-3 | TRBD1 | - | TRBV7-7 | TGTGCTAGCAGCTCTCCCCCGGACAGGATAGTTTCTGGAAACACCATATATTTT | CASSSPPDRIVSGNTIYF